What follows are 21 T cell receptor beta chains derived from one specimen sequenced in a study of T cells after yellow fever vaccination. One entry per CDR3 protein results from TCRdb running MiXCR on the 5' RACE reads. The sample consists of hundreds of thousands of distinct CDR3 sequences, around an eighth of them appearing once. The specimen comprised PBMCs, sampled on the day of the yellow fever booster vaccination. The receptors were sampled from a man younger than 40 who received the YFV17D yellow fever vaccine.

This clonotype appeared a few times. V is TRBV7-2 and J is TRBJ2-1; D remains unclear. CDR1 and CDR2 (germline): SGHTA, FQGNSA. The ends were cut back, 1 base at V and 6 bases at J, with 10 bases in the middle. The CDR3 length is 14 residues. The CDR3 reads CASSLVSSTNEQFF. As DNA, the CDR3 is TGTGCCAGCAGCTTAGTATCGAGTACCAATGAGCAGTTCTTC.

The chain links TRBV3-1 to TRBJ1-6; 7 nucleotides agree with TRBD1. This CDR3 region has 13 residues. Germline values: CDR1 LGHDT, CDR2 YNNKEL (reference sequence). V lost 3 bases, J lost 8 bases, and 1 base stayed unmatched. CDR3 sequence: CASSHTGDSPLHF. The CDR3 DNA is TGTGCCAGCAGCCACACAGGGGATTCACCCCTCCACTTT.

This clonotype occurred a few times. The rearrangement joins TRBV12-3 or TRBV12-4 to TRBJ2-7, with a possible D match to TRBD1 (6 bases). V lost 3 bases to trimming and J lost 5 bases, with 17 bases between them. The CDR3 sequence is 15 residues long. The CDR3 region has the DNA TGTGCCAGCAGTTTCGTTACAGGGCGAGAGAACGAGCAGTACTTC. Amino acid sequence: CASSFVTGRENEQYF.

This clonotype has ten or more counts. The chain carries TRBV29-1 and TRBJ2-2; perhaps TRBD2 as D (6 bases). The germline gives CDR1 SQVTM, CDR2 ANQGSEA. Trimming removed 7 bases from V and 2 bases from J, with 14 bases in between. The CDR3 has 14 amino acids. The CDR3 DNA reads as TGCAGCGCGACCGGGACTTCTAACACCGGGGAGCTGTTTTTT. This codes for CSATGTSNTGELFF.

There are a few counts of this clonotype. The gene calls are TRBV27 and TRBJ2-4; a weak D match, TRBD2 (7 bases). V shed 8 bases and J shed 7 bases, with 18 bases lying between them. The CDR3 has 14 residues. CDR1 and CDR2 (germline): MNHEY, SMNVEV (reference sequence). In nucleotides, the CDR3 is TGTGCCAGCCGCCCGAGGGGGGGGCTGAACATTCAGTACTTC. Its translation: CASRPRGGLNIQYF.

This clonotype was counted between two and nine times. This may arise from a read error, as a much more abundant clone is one base away. The chain uses TRBV10-3 and TRBJ2-3, with TRBD2 matching 8 bases. V was pared by 6 bases and J by 1 base, with 0 bases of the junction left unmatched. Germline loops: CDR1 ENHRY, CDR2 SYGVKD. CDR3 length equals 13 residues. The CDR3 protein is CAIRLAGTDTQYF. The CDR3 coding sequence is TGTGCCATCAGACTAGCGGGCACAGATACGCAGTATTTT.

The rearrangement uses TRBV27 and TRBJ2-3; tentatively, D is TRBD2 (6 bases). This CDR3 spans 15 amino acids. Deletions cut 6 bases from V and 3 bases from J, with 16 bases between. Germline V gives CDR1 MNHEY, CDR2 SMNVEV (reference sequence). CDR3 loop: CASRDFDGSTDTQYF. DNA for the CDR3: TGTGCCAGCAGAGACTTCGACGGGAGTACAGATACGCAGTATTTT.

The V and J genes are TRBV5-1 and TRBJ2-7; D is ambiguous. This CDR3 has 15 residues. Between the trimmed V and J ends, which lost 4 bases and 2 bases, there was a span of 16 bases. Germline-derived CDR1 and CDR2 are SGHRS and YFSETQ. The CDR3 DNA reads TGCGCCAGCAGCATTAACTTAGACGGCACCTACGAGCAGTACTTC. Protein sequence: CASSINLDGTYEQYF.

This sequence joins TRBV7-8 and TRBJ2-7; a weak D match, TRBD2 (5 bases). The germline V gene has CDR1 SGHVS and CDR2 FQNEAQ. The CDR3 length is 13 residues. The V and J ends lost 5 bases and 6 bases respectively, with 14 bases between them. In nucleotides, the CDR3 is TGTGCCAGCAGCCCGGGGAGAAATGGCGAGCAGTACTTC. This encodes CASSPGRNGEQYF.

This clonotype came up a few times. The chain uses TRBV5-4 and TRBJ2-2; 7 bases match TRBD2. Germline-derived CDR1 and CDR2 are SGHNT and YYREEE (reference sequence). The J segment lost 6 bases and the V segment lost 2 bases, leaving 4 bases of the junction unmatched. This CDR3 has 14 residues. CDR3 sequence: CASSFAGRPGELFF. DNA of the CDR3: TGTGCCAGCAGCTTTGCCGGGAGGCCCGGGGAGCTGTTTTTT.

This clonotype came up a few times. The V call is TRBV7-9, the J call TRBJ2-3; D may correspond to TRBD1 or TRBD2 (5 bases each). V was trimmed by 7 bases and J by 2 bases, leaving 16 bases between them. The CDR3 runs 15 residues. CDR1 is SEHNR, CDR2 FQNEAQ, per germline (reference sequence). The CDR3 loop reads CASTLGRGPTDTQYF. DNA of the CDR3: TGTGCCAGCACCCTCGGAAGGGGACCCACAGATACGCAGTATTTT. Full variable domain (rest looked up from reference TRBV7-9 and TRBJ2-3): DTGVSQNPRHKITKRGQNVTFRCDPISEHNRLYWYRQTLGQGPEFLTYFQNEAQLEKSRLLSDRFSAERPKGSFSTLEIQRTEQGDSAMYLCASTLGRGPTDTQYFGPGTRLTVL.

The J gene is TRBJ2-7, the V gene TRBV27, with D unclear. Trimming left V 10 bases short and J 3 bases short, with 4 bases between. This CDR3 is 9 amino acids long. The germline V gene encodes CDR1 MNHEY and CDR2 SMNVEV (reference sequence). CDR3 loop: CATLYEQYF. The CDR3 DNA is TGTGCCACCCTCTACGAGCAGTACTTC.

The chain couples TRBV20-1 to TRBJ1-3; the D is unclear. Germline V gene lookup returns CDR1 DFQATT and CDR2 SNEGSKA (reference sequence). Trimming removed 3 bases from V and 2 bases from J, with 8 bases in between. The CDR3 consists of 13 residues. The CDR3 loop is CSASSGPGNTIYF. The CDR3 nucleotides read TGCAGTGCTAGTTCTGGGCCTGGAAACACCATATATTTT.

This clonotype was picked up a small number of times. The chain joins TRBV10-2 to TRBJ2-7; D is possibly TRBD1 (5 bases). The CDR3 length is 13 residues. Germline assignment: CDR1 WSHSY and CDR2 SAAADI. V lost 0 bases and J lost 4, with 7 bases in between. CDR3 protein: CASSESGRYEQYF. In nucleotides, the CDR3 is TGCGCCAGCAGTGAGTCGGGGCGGTACGAGCAGTACTTC.

The chain couples TRBV24-1 to TRBJ2-1; TRBD2 aligns across 11 bases. Germline V CDR1 and CDR2: KGHDR, SFDVKD. CDR3 length: 16 residues. V gave up 2 bases and J gave up 9 bases; unmatched junction bases: 8. This CDR3 is CATSDYSSGGQGEQFF. CDR3 sequence (DNA): TGTGCCACCAGTGATTATTCTAGCGGGGGGCAGGGTGAGCAGTTCTTC.

The sample holds a few counts of this clonotype. The genes are TRBV11-2 and TRBJ2-1, with D hard to call. This CDR3 comprises 14 residues. Germline lookup yields CDR1 SGHAT and CDR2 FQNNGV. V gave up 3 bases and J gave up 6 bases, with 12 bases separating them. In DNA form, the CDR3 reads TGTGCCAGCAGCTTTTTCCTCCTGGGCAATGAGCAGTTCTTC. This codes for CASSFFLLGNEQFF.

The chain links TRBV12-3 or TRBV12-4 to TRBJ1-2; D gene unclear. V was cut by 6 bases and J by 4 bases, with 21 bases left in between. The CDR3 is 16 amino acids. CDR3 amino acids: CASSPGSQIGVYGYTF. The CDR3 DNA reads as TGTGCCAGCAGCCCCGGGAGCCAGATCGGGGTCTATGGCTACACCTTC.

The gene calls are TRBV6-5 and TRBJ1-1; D not certain. Germline V CDR1 and CDR2: MNHEY, SVGAGI. The ends were cut back, 8 bases at V and 2 bases at J, with 3 bases in the middle. The CDR3 totals 10 residues. The CDR3 sequence: CASGNTEAFF. The CDR3 coding sequence is TGTGCCAGCGGTAACACTGAAGCTTTCTTT.

At least ten counts were recorded for this clonotype. This chain links TRBV12-3 or TRBV12-4 with TRBJ2-1; D is possibly TRBD1 (6 bases). The V gene lost 7 bases and the J gene lost 0 bases, with 19 bases spanning the gap. This CDR3 has 17 amino acids. The CDR3 reads CASNTKQGGGSYNEQFF. In nucleotides, the CDR3 is TGTGCCAGCAACACCAAACAGGGTGGGGGCTCCTACAATGAGCAGTTCTTC.

This clonotype was recorded a few times. The chain uses TRBV2 and TRBJ1-1; TRBD1 might be the D (5 bases). V lost 7 bases and J lost 5, with 11 bases in between. Germline loops: CDR1 SNHLY, CDR2 FYNNEI. This CDR3 spans 12 amino acids. In DNA form, the CDR3 reads TGTGCCAGCACCGGGGCGCGTACTGAAGCTTTCTTT. Protein: CASTGARTEAFF.

V usage is TRBV20-1 and J usage is TRBJ2-1, with 12 bases identical to TRBD2. CDR1 is DFQATT and CDR2 is SNEGSKA in the germline V gene (reference sequence). The CDR3 has 18 amino acids. V trimming: 0 bases; J trimming: 7 bases; junction bases outside the gene matches: 13. This CDR3 is CSARDTSGRFGFKNEQFF. DNA of the CDR3: TGCAGTGCTAGAGATACTAGCGGGAGGTTTGGTTTTAAGAATGAGCAGTTCTTC.